This T cell receptor beta chain was sequenced in a study of T-cell memory formation after mild COVID-19. Points from the study as a whole: CD4+ contracting clones were mainly CM and EM; CD8+ ones, EMRA. There were some responding clones in pre-infection memory, which suggested that cross-reactive memory had joined.

The table lists this clonotype with a few counts. What it binds is not known. CDR1 is SGHRS, CDR2 YFSETQ, per germline. CDR3 length: 15 residues. The J segment lost 1 base and the V segment lost 4 bases, leaving 7 bases of the junction unmatched. Constant-segment primers served in 5'RACE that generated TCR alpha and TCR beta cDNA libraries bearing sample barcodes and UMIs. A single record per CDR3 protein comes from TCRdb applying MiXCR to the 5' RACE reads. The data contain 560,000 or so distinct CDR3 sequences, 17% of them singletons. Sequencing was performed on PBMCs or a T cell subset sorted from them (not recorded which). The V and J genes are TRBV5-1 and TRBJ1-1, with 7 bases fitting TRBD1. This TCR was sampled from an adult woman who had mild COVID-19 (a few samples of this study predate the infection). Cell type and time point are not known. CDR3 amino acids: CASSARQGSNTEAFF. In DNA, the CDR3 is TGCGCCAGCAGCGCACGACAGGGTTCGAACACTGAAGCTTTCTTT.